Listed below are T cell receptor beta chains from one sample, sequenced in a study of OX40 agonist ivuxolimab in advanced cancers. TCRdb keeps only in-frame clones here, not all; method: immunoSEQ multiplex PCR. The table has some 90,000 clones, about 90% seen once. The starting material was CD4+ or CD8+ T cells sorted from blood, obtained in a trial of the OX40 agonist ivuxolimab. The receptors were sampled from an adult with an advanced solid tumor such as melanoma, head and neck, liver or kidney cancer. Both conserved end residues are part of each CDR3. D genes are given only for firm matches. Rows give clone size only sometimes, using once, few, many, or a class for an expanded clone.

-	TRBV30	-	TRBJ2-2	CAWKQGRSGELFF	TGTGCCTGGAAGCAGGGGCGGAGCGGGGAGCTGTTTTTT
TRBD2	TRBV7-9	-	TRBJ2-5	CASSLPSSGRARYQETQYF	TGTGCCAGCAGCCTCCCATCTAGCGGGAGGGCTAGGTACCAAGAGACCCAGTACTTC
-	TRBV7-9	-	TRBJ1-3	CASRAAGGTIYF	TGTGCCAGCAGAGCGGCGGGGGGGACCATATATTTT
TRBD2	TRBV27	-	TRBJ2-5	CASSFSGLAGWYQETQYF	TGTGCCAGCAGTTTCTCCGGACTAGCGGGGTGGTACCAAGAGACCCAGTACTTC
-	TRBV5-1	-	TRBJ2-1	CASSLVGPSSYNEQFF	TGCGCCAGCAGCTTGGTGGGGCCGAGCTCCTACAATGAGCAGTTCTTC
TRBD1	TRBV6-6	-	TRBJ2-5	CASSISQGVNTQYF	TGTGCCAGCAGTATATCACAGGGGGTGAATACCCAGTACTTC
-	TRBV19	medium-sized	TRBJ1-5	CASSIQGGGQPQHF	TGTGCCAGTAGTATACAGGGAGGAGGCCAGCCCCAGCATTTT
-	TRBV7-2	-	TRBJ1-1	CASSIEGSNTEAFF	TGTGCCAGCAGTATTGAGGGTTCGAACACTGAAGCTTTCTTT
-	TRBV6-1	-	TRBJ2-3	CASKQGPLTDTQYF	TGTGCCAGTAAACAGGGTCCCTTAACAGATACGCAGTATTTT
-	TRBV20-1	-	TRBJ2-1	CSVRVYNEQFF	TGCAGTGTTCGGGTCTACAATGAGCAGTTCTTC
-	TRBV5-1	-	TRBJ2-2	CASSLQGDTGTGELFF	TGCGCCAGCAGCTTGCAAGGCGACACCGGGACCGGGGAGCTGTTTTTT
TRBD1	TRBV11-3	-	TRBJ2-6	CASTQGAAGANVLTF	TGTGCCAGCACCCAGGGGGCCGCTGGGGCCAACGTCCTGACTTTC
TRBD2	TRBV29-1	-	TRBJ2-5	CSVEQPSGRVQETQYF	TGCAGCGTTGAGCAGCCTAGCGGAAGAGTCCAAGAGACCCAGTACTTC
TRBD2	TRBV28	-	TRBJ2-4	CASTSSGSLKNIQYF	TGTGCCAGCACCTCTAGCGGGAGCCTCAAAAACATTCAGTACTTC
-	TRBV6-5	-	TRBJ1-1	CASSYSRERNTEAFF	TGTGCCAGCAGTTACTCGAGGGAACGGAACACTGAAGCTTTCTTT
-	TRBV6-6	-	TRBJ1-1	CASSYGRENTEAFF	TGTGCCAGCAGTTACGGTAGAGAGAACACTGAAGCTTTCTTT
-	TRBV7-2	-	TRBJ1-1	CASSIRQLTEAFF	TGTGCCAGCAGCATTAGACAGCTCACTGAAGCTTTCTTT
-	TRBV11-3	-	TRBJ2-1	CASSPRDRERSGRAYNEQFF	TGTGCCAGCAGCCCCCGGGACAGGGAGAGGAGCGGGAGGGCCTACAATGAGCAGTTCTTC
TRBD1	TRBV7-7	-	TRBJ2-2	CASSLGTVRAGELFF	TGTGCTAGCAGCTTGGGGACAGTGAGAGCCGGGGAGCTGTTTTTT
-	TRBV7-2	-	TRBJ1-5	CASSPRVGAWDQPQHF	TGTGCCAGCAGCCCCCGGGTTGGGGCGTGGGATCAGCCCCAGCATTTT
-	TRBV5-4	-	TRBJ2-2	CASSLVTGALFGELFF	TGTGCCAGCAGCTTGGTTACGGGAGCTCTGTTTGGGGAGCTGTTTTTT
-	TRBV19	-	TRBJ1-5	CASSIGSASNQPQHF	TGTGCCAGTAGTATAGGGTCGGCAAGCAATCAGCCCCAGCATTTT
-	TRBV5-1	-	TRBJ1-1	CASSAGRGFTEAFF	TGCGCCAGCAGCGCCGGACGGGGTTTCACTGAAGCTTTCTTT
-	TRBV19	once	TRBJ2-2	CASKRTDTGELFF	TGTGCCAGTAAGAGGACAGACACCGGGGAGCTGTTTTTT
-	TRBV10-2	-	TRBJ1-1	CASSRGTEAFF	TGCGCCAGCAGTCGGGGGACTGAAGCTTTCTTT
TRBD1	TRBV6-1	-	TRBJ2-2	CASSDSHRGRGGELFF	TGTGCCAGCAGTGATTCCCACAGGGGAAGGGGCGGGGAGCTGTTTTTT
-	TRBV19	-	TRBJ1-1	CASSQYGGTEAFF	TGTGCCAGTAGCCAGTATGGGGGCACTGAAGCTTTCTTT
-	TRBV19	once	TRBJ2-3	CASRPPGLPKTETQYF	TGTGCCAGCCGACCGCCCGGACTCCCTAAGACCGAGACGCAGTATTTT
-	TRBV6-1	-	TRBJ1-5	CASGPTGPQHF	TGTGCCAGCGGACCGACGGGGCCCCAGCATTTT
-	TRBV29-1	-	TRBJ1-1	CSVVGLGGLNTEAFF	TGCAGCGTTGTGGGGCTTGGGGGCTTGAACACTGAAGCTTTCTTT
-	TRBV2	-	TRBJ2-1	CASIALQGFEQFF	TGTGCCAGCATTGCCCTTCAGGGGTTTGAGCAGTTCTTC
TRBD1	TRBV5-6	-	TRBJ1-1	CASSLQGARNTEAFF	TGTGCCAGCAGCTTGCAGGGGGCGAGGAACACTGAAGCTTTCTTT
-	TRBV15	-	TRBJ1-4	CATSRGVGEKLFF	TGTGCCACCAGCAGGGGAGTAGGCGAAAAACTGTTTTTT
-	TRBV9	few	TRBJ2-3	CASSVGTYTDTQYF	TGTGCCAGCAGCGTCGGGACTTACACAGATACGCAGTATTTT
-	TRBV6-1	-	TRBJ2-7	CASRPSGTEYQQYF	TGTGCCAGCAGACCCTCCGGGACTGAGTACCAGCAGTACTTC
-	TRBV2	few	TRBJ2-5	CASMAGARTQYF	TGTGCCAGCATGGCTGGGGCTCGGACCCAGTACTTC
TRBD2	TRBV7-6	-	TRBJ2-1	CASSFRSIGLAGTTYNEQFF	TGTGCCAGCAGCTTTAGAAGTATCGGACTAGCGGGAACCACCTACAATGAGCAGTTCTTC
-	TRBV27	-	TRBJ2-5	CASSRAGETQYF	TGTGCCAGCTCTCGGGCCGGCGAGACCCAGTACTTC
-	TRBV11-3	-	TRBJ2-5	CASSPRDRYQETQYF	TGTGCCAGCAGCCCCAGGGATAGGTACCAAGAGACCCAGTACTTC
-	TRBV19	-	TRBJ1-5	CASSILQAEQPQHF	TGTGCCAGTAGTATCTTGCAGGCGGAGCAGCCCCAGCATTTT
-	TRBV7-2	-	TRBJ1-5	CASSFFLGAGQPQHF	TGTGCCAGCAGCTTTTTTCTGGGGGCCGGACAGCCCCAGCATTTT
TRBD1	TRBV28	-	TRBJ1-4	CASWDSNNEKLFF	TGTGCCAGCTGGGACAGCAATAATGAAAAACTGTTTTTT
TRBD2	TRBV11-3	-	TRBJ2-5	CASSLGFSGRLFQETQYF	TGTGCCAGCAGCTTAGGATTTAGCGGGAGGCTTTTTCAAGAGACCCAGTACTTC
-	TRBV9	-	TRBJ1-3	CASSVTGTTGNTIYF	TGTGCCAGCAGCGTGACCGGGACGACTGGAAACACCATATATTTT
TRBD1	TRBV30	-	TRBJ2-5	CAWSGDRGQTSTETQYF	TGTGCCTGGAGTGGGGACAGGGGGCAGACAAGCACCGAGACCCAGTACTTC
TRBD1	TRBV7-2	-	TRBJ1-2	CASSPWTGGVLDGYTF	TGTGCCAGCAGCCCGTGGACAGGGGGCGTCCTCGATGGCTACACCTTC
-	TRBV5-1	-	TRBJ1-4	CASSVTRSNEKLFF	TGCGCCAGCAGCGTTACAAGAAGCAATGAAAAACTGTTTTTT
TRBD1	TRBV7-2	-	TRBJ2-2	CASSLDRGDTGELFF	TGTGCCAGCAGCTTAGACAGGGGAGACACCGGGGAGCTGTTTTTT
-	TRBV2	-	TRBJ1-5	CASSQGRDGNQPQHF	TGTGCCAGCAGCCAGGGAAGGGATGGCAATCAGCCCCAGCATTTT
TRBD2	TRBV10-3	-	TRBJ2-1	CAISTLAGYNEQFF	TGTGCCATCAGCACACTAGCGGGGTACAATGAGCAGTTCTTC
-	TRBV4-3	few	TRBJ2-2	CASSQVFTGELFF	TGCGCCAGCAGCCAAGTTTTCACCGGGGAGCTGTTTTTT
-	TRBV19	-	TRBJ1-1	CASSMNTEAFF	TGTGCCAGTTCAATGAACACTGAAGCTTTCTTT
TRBD2	TRBV11-2	-	TRBJ2-1	CASSTRLAVAYNEQFF	TGTGCCAGCAGCACGAGACTAGCGGTCGCCTACAATGAGCAGTTCTTC
TRBD1	TRBV6-5	-	TRBJ1-2	CASRRQGDYGYTF	TGTGCCAGCAGACGACAGGGTGACTATGGCTACACCTTC
-	TRBV7-7	-	TRBJ2-1	CASSLIGRGWGGSWYNEQFF	TGTGCCAGCAGCTTAATTGGCAGGGGATGGGGCGGGAGTTGGTACAATGAGCAGTTCTTC